This TCR beta chain was identified in a study of blood T cell repertoires in COVID-19. In the study overall: The cDNA or gDNA used as material had been derived from T cells, B-cell-depleted T cells, or PBMCs.

The method was immunoSEQ multiplex PCR; TCRdb's version includes in-frame clones alone and lacks a portion of them. The table shows roughly 160,000 clones, with less than 90% occurring only once. In germline, CDR1 is MNHEY, CDR2 SMNVEV (reference sequence). The CDR3 consists of 13 residues. Trimming removed 0 bases from V and 8 bases from J, with 10 bases in between. The gene calls are TRBV27 and TRBJ1-2; D call uncertain. Sequenced material: peripheral blood. The source is a man in his sixties with acute or convalescent COVID-19. CDR3 nucleotides: TGTGCCAGCAGTTTATCTGCGGGCGGGGGCTACACCTTC. This encodes CASSLSAGGGYTF.